This is a list of T cell receptor beta chains from one sample in a study of Graves' ophthalmopathy and Graves' hyperthyroidism. Using its own MiXCR run on the multiplex PCR reads, TCRdb lists one record per CDR3 protein. The table has 900,000 to 1,200,000 distinct CDR3 sequences, about 38% seen once; the top ten hold around 10%. Source material: peripheral blood or thyroid tissue (not recorded which). The receptor set was obtained from an adult man with Graves' hyperthyroidism. CDR3s include the opening cysteine and the closing phenylalanine or tryptophan. The order of the fields is D gene, J gene, clone size, CDR3 length, V gene, CDR3 protein, CDR3 DNA. A D gene is named only where the DNA matches it firmly. For some rows the clone size is stated as once, few or many, or as a class when expanded; others skip it.

TRBD1,TRBJ1-5,NA,15,TRBV2,CASSPDRVGGQPQHF,TGTGCCAGCAGCCCGGACAGGGTAGGCGGTCAGCCCCAGCATTTT
TRBD1,TRBJ2-6,many,17,TRBV29-1,CSVPGAGGASGANVLTF,TGCAGCGTCCCAGGGGCAGGGGGCGCCTCTGGGGCCAACGTCCTGACTTTC
NA,TRBJ1-2,NA,13,TRBV5-1,CASSWDGDYGYTF,TGCGCCAGCAGCTGGGACGGTGACTATGGCTACACCTTC
NA,TRBJ1-5,many,15,TRBV19,CASTPTRGGTQPQHF,TGTGCCAGTACCCCTACGAGGGGTGGTACTCAGCCCCAGCATTTT
NA,TRBJ2-2,many,14,TRBV7-9,CASSSIGVTGELFF,TGTGCCAGCAGCTCCATAGGGGTGACCGGGGAGCTGTTTTTT
NA,TRBJ1-5,NA,15,TRBV27,CASIPMYPSNQPQHF,TGTGCCAGCATCCCTATGTACCCTAGCAATCAGCCCCAGCATTTT
NA,TRBJ2-5,many,11,TRBV20-1,CSAGGAETQYF,TGCAGTGCCGGCGGTGCGGAGACCCAGTACTTC
NA,TRBJ2-7,many,12,TRBV7-2,CASSSLWGEQYF,TGTGCCAGCAGCAGCCTATGGGGTGAGCAGTACTTC
TRBD1,TRBJ1-5,few,21,TRBV12-3/TRBV12-4,CASSFRFLRGRQGIGNQPQHF,TGTGCCAGCAGTTTCAGGTTTCTGAGGGGTCGACAGGGGATCGGCAATCAGCCCCAGCATTTT
TRBD1,TRBJ1-2,NA,18,TRBV25-1,CASSETPSGQGTVYGYTF,TGTGCCAGCAGTGAAACACCGTCGGGACAGGGAACGGTTTATGGCTACACCTTC
NA,TRBJ1-5,NA,13,TRBV27,CASSTTGDQPQHF,TGTGCCAGCAGTACCACCGGGGATCAGCCCCAGCATTTT
NA,TRBJ1-1,few,14,TRBV24-1,CATRPLDMNTEAFF,TGTGCCACCAGACCCCTGGACATGAACACTGAAGCTTTCTTT
NA,TRBJ2-3,NA,14,TRBV6-1,CASSLGRSTDTQYF,TGTGCCAGCAGTCTTGGGCGGAGCACAGATACGCAGTATTTT
NA,TRBJ1-6,NA,16,TRBV5-1,CASSFSRRRENSPLHF,TGCGCCAGCAGCTTTTCCAGGAGGCGAGAAAATTCACCCCTCCACTTT
NA,TRBJ1-1,many,13,TRBV29-1,CSVVIASWGEAFF,TGCAGCGTTGTGATCGCATCGTGGGGTGAAGCTTTCTTT
TRBD2,TRBJ2-5,many,14,TRBV5-6,CASSLITSGRTQYF,TGTGCCAGCAGCTTGATAACTAGCGGGAGGACCCAGTACTTC
NA,TRBJ1-1,many,14,TRBV29-1,CSVSTWGQNTEAFF,TGCAGCGTTTCCACTTGGGGACAGAACACTGAAGCTTTCTTT
TRBD1,TRBJ1-1,many,12,TRBV7-9,CASSQGANEAFF,TGTGCCAGCAGCCAGGGGGCGAATGAAGCTTTCTTT
NA,TRBJ1-6,many,14,TRBV5-1,CASSDQMGSSPLHF,TGCGCCAGCAGCGACCAAATGGGGAGCTCACCCCTCCACTTT
NA,TRBJ1-6,NA,18,TRBV12-3/TRBV12-4,CASIQGGSRISYNSPLHF,TGTGCCAGCATCCAAGGGGGGAGTAGGATATCCTATAATTCACCCCTCCACTTT
NA,TRBJ2-5,many,16,TRBV7-6,CASSLVWVPPGETQYF,TGTGCCAGCAGCTTAGTGTGGGTCCCACCCGGAGAGACCCAGTACTTC
NA,TRBJ2-1,once,12,TRBV19,CASSIDTNEQFF,TGTGCCAGTAGTATTGATACCAATGAGCAGTTCTTC
NA,TRBJ1-1,NA,17,TRBV27,CASSLSAHRVQNTEAFF,TGTGCCAGCAGTTTATCCGCCCACAGAGTTCAGAACACTGAAGCTTTCTTT
TRBD1,TRBJ1-5,NA,14,TRBV6-5,CATDRELGNQPQHF,TGTGCTACGGACAGGGAGTTAGGCAATCAGCCCCAGCATTTT
NA,TRBJ2-7,NA,13,TRBV28,CASSPSDSREQYF,TGTGCCAGCAGCCCGTCTGACAGCCGCGAGCAGTACTTC
NA,TRBJ1-6,many,14,TRBV9,CASSPRGLGSPLHF,TGTGCCAGCAGCCCTCGGGGGTTGGGTTCACCCCTCCACTTT
NA,TRBJ1-2,NA,13,TRBV18,CASSPRNKDGYTF,TGTGCCAGCTCCCCTCGAAATAAGGATGGCTACACCTTC
NA,TRBJ2-7,many,15,TRBV14,CASSQRVSSSYEQYF,TGTGCCAGCAGCCAAAGGGTCTCCAGCTCCTACGAGCAGTACTTC